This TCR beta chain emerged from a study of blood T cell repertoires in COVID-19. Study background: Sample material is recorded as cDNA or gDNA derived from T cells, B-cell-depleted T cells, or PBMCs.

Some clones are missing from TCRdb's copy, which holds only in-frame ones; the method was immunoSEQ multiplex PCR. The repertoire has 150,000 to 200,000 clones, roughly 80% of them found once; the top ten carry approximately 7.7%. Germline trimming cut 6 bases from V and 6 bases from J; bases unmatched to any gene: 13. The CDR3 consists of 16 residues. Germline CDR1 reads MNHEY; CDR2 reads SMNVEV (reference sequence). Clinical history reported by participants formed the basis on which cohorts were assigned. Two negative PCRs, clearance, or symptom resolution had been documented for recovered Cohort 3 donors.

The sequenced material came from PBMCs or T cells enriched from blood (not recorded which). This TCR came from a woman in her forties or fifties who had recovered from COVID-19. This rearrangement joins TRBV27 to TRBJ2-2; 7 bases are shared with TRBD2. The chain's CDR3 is CASRPFWEGLSGELFF. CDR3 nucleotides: TGTGCCAGCAGACCCTTTTGGGAGGGCCTATCCGGGGAGCTGTTTTTT.